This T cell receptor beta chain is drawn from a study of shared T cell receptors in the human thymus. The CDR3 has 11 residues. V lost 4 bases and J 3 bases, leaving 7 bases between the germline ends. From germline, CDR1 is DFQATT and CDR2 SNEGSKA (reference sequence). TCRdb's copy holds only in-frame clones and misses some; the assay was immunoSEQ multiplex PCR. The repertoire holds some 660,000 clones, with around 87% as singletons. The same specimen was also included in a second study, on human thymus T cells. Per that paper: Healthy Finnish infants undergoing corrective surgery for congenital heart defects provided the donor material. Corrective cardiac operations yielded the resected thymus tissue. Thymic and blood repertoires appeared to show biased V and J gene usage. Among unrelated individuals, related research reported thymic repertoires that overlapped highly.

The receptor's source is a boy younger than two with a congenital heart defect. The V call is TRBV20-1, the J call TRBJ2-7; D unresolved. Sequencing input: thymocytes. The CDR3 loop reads CSATQLYEQYF. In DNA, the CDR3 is TGCAGTGCTACACAGCTCTACGAGCAGTACTTC.